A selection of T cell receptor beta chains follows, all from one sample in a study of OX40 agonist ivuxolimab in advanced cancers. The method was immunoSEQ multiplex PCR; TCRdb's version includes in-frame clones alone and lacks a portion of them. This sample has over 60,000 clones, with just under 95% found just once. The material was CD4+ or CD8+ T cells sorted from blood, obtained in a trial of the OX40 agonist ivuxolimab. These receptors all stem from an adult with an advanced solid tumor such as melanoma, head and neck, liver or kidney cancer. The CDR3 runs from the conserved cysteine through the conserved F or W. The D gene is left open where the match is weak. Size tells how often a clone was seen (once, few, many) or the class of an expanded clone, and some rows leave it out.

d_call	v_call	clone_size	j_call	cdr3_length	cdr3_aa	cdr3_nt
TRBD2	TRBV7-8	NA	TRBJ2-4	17	CASSVIYDSGSGNIQYF	TGTGCCAGCAGCGTTATTTACGATAGCGGGAGCGGAAACATTCAGTACTTC
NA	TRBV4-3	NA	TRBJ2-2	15	CASSQDRGMAGELFF	TGCGCCAGCAGCCAAGACAGGGGAATGGCCGGGGAGCTGTTTTTT
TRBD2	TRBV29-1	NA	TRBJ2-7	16	CSVEGVAGVVGYEQYF	TGCAGCGTTGAAGGCGTAGCGGGAGTGGTAGGCTACGAGCAGTACTTC
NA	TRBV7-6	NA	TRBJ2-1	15	CASSLEANPWNEQFF	TGTGCCAGCAGCTTAGAGGCGAACCCTTGGAATGAGCAGTTCTTC
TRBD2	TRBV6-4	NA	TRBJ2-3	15	CASSDTSGGADTQYF	TGTGCCAGCAGTGACACTAGCGGGGGGGCAGATACGCAGTATTTT
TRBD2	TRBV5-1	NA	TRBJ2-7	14	CASRPGLAGGEQYF	TGCGCCAGCAGGCCGGGACTAGCGGGGGGAGAGCAGTACTTC
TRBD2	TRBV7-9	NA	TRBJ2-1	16	CASSLVAGGPWDEQFF	TGTGCCAGCAGCTTAGTTGCGGGAGGGCCTTGGGATGAGCAGTTCTTC
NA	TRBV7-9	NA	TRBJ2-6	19	CASSPNWAGEASGANVLTF	TGTGCCAGCAGCCCCAATTGGGCAGGGGAAGCCTCTGGGGCCAACGTCCTGACTTTC
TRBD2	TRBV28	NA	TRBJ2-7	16	CASSLFRGGWLGEQYF	TGTGCCAGCAGTTTATTCCGGGGGGGCTGGTTAGGCGAGCAGTACTTC
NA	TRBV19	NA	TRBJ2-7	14	CASSMGAGSYEQYF	TGTGCCAGTAGTATGGGGGCAGGCTCCTACGAGCAGTACTTC
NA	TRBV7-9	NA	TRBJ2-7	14	CASSLVGQYYEQYF	TGTGCCAGCAGCTTAGTAGGACAGTACTACGAGCAGTACTTC
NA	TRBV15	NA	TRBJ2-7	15	CATSSDGTPRGEQYF	TGTGCCACCAGCAGTGATGGGACTCCCAGGGGAGAGCAGTACTTC
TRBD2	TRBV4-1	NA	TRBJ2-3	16	CASSPGTSSGPAAQYF	TGCGCCAGCAGCCCGGGGACTAGCTCGGGGCCCGCGGCGCAGTATTTT
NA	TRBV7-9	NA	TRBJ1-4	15	CASSLESGMSEKLFF	TGTGCCAGCAGCTTAGAATCGGGGATGTCCGAAAAACTGTTTTTT
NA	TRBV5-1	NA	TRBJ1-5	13	CASSRGANQPQHF	TGCGCCAGCAGCCGGGGGGCCAATCAGCCCCAGCATTTT
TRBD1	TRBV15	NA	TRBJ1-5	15	CATSKDRKVNQPQHF	TGTGCCACCAGCAAGGACAGGAAGGTAAATCAGCCCCAGCATTTT
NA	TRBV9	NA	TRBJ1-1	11	CASSGNTEAFF	TGTGCCAGCAGCGGGAACACTGAAGCTTTCTTT
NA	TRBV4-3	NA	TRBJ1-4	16	CASSQGVLGTNEKLFF	TGCGCCAGCAGCCAAGGGGTTTTGGGGACTAATGAAAAACTGTTTTTT
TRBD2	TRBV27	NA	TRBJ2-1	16	CASSPPRGGSYNEQFF	TGTGCCAGCAGCCCCCCCCGCGGGGGCTCCTACAATGAGCAGTTCTTC
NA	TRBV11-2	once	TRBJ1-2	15	CASSLRGALYYGYTF	TGTGCCAGCAGCTTAAGAGGGGCTCTATACTATGGCTACACCTTC
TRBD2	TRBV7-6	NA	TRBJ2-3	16	CASSLAASGSTDTQYF	TGTGCCAGCAGCTTAGCGGCTAGCGGGAGCACAGATACGCAGTATTTT
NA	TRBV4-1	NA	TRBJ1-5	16	CASSQVPGYSNQPQHF	TGCGCCAGCAGCCAAGTGCCAGGTTATAGCAATCAGCCCCAGCATTTT
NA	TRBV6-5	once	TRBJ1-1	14	CASSRRDGYTEAFF	TGTGCCAGCAGTCGGCGGGACGGCTACACTGAAGCTTTCTTT
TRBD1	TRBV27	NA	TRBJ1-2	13	CASSLGQGYGYTF	TGTGCCAGCAGTTTAGGACAGGGGTATGGCTACACCTTC
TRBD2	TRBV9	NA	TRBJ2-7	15	CASSVAASGAYEQYF	TGTGCCAGCAGCGTAGCGGCTAGCGGGGCCTACGAGCAGTACTTC
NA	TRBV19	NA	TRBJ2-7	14	CASSMIGGGYEQYF	TGTGCCAGTAGTATGATCGGAGGGGGCTACGAGCAGTACTTC
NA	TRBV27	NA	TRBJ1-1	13	CASSYPGSGEAFF	TGTGCCAGCAGTTATCCAGGGTCGGGTGAAGCTTTCTTT
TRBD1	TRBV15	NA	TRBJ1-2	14	CATSKGQGAYGYTF	TGTGCCACCAGCAAGGGACAGGGGGCGTATGGCTACACCTTC
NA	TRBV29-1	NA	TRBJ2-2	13	CSVYQGNTGELFF	TGCAGCGTTTATCAGGGGAACACCGGGGAGCTGTTTTTT
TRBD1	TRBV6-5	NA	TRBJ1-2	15	CASSYSGTGAYGYTF	TGTGCCAGCAGTTACTCGGGGACAGGGGCCTATGGCTACACCTTC
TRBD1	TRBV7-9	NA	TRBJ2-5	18	CASSPARQGALSKETQYF	TGTGCCAGCAGCCCGGCTCGCCAGGGGGCGTTGTCCAAAGAGACCCAGTACTTC
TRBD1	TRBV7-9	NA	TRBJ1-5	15	CASSSGQGLGQPQHF	TGTGCCAGCAGCTCCGGACAGGGACTGGGTCAGCCCCAGCATTTT
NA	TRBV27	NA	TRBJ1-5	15	CASSLFGQNNQPQHF	TGTGCCAGCAGTTTATTTGGGCAGAACAATCAGCCCCAGCATTTT
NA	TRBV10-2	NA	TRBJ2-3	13	CASNGGLADTQYF	TGCGCCAGCAATGGGGGGTTGGCAGATACGCAGTATTTT
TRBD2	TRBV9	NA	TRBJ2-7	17	CASSVVPTSANSYEQYF	TGTGCCAGCAGCGTAGTCCCGACTAGCGCTAACTCCTACGAGCAGTACTTC
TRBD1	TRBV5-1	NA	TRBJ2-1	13	CASSTGQLEEQFF	TGCGCCAGCAGCACGGGACAGCTCGAGGAGCAGTTCTTC
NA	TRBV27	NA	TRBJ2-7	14	CASSMGATSYEQYF	TGTGCCAGCAGTATGGGGGCTACCTCCTACGAGCAGTACTTC
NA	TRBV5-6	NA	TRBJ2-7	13	CASSPLGGHEQYF	TGTGCCAGCAGCCCGTTGGGTGGTCACGAGCAGTACTTC
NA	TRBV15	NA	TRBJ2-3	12	CATSSWTDTQYF	TGTGCCACCAGCAGTTGGACAGATACGCAGTATTTT